The 4 T cell receptor beta chains in this list originate from one sample, sequenced in a study of cytomegalovirus exposure and HLA in healthy donors. PCR used 60 Vbeta primers and 13 Jbeta primers. The protocol was immunoSEQ multiplex PCR, while the TCRdb copy is restricted to in-frame clones and leaves out a portion. The sample records 150,000 or so clones, almost 85% being singletons. Input material: PBMCs. All receptors derive from a man aged 30 to 45 in good health and CMV-seronegative.

V and J are TRBV7-2 and TRBJ2-5; D is possibly TRBD2 (6 bases). Per germline, CDR1 SGHTA and CDR2 FQGNSA. The CDR3 is made up of 14 amino acids. The V gene lost 3 bases and the J gene lost 5 bases, with 13 bases spanning the gap. The CDR3 region is CASSFNGGLETQYF. Written as DNA, the CDR3 is TGTGCCAGCAGCTTCAATGGAGGGCTCGAGACCCAGTACTTC. Combining the CDR3 with reference TRBV7-2 and TRBJ2-5 gives the whole variable domain GAGVSQSPSNKVTEKGKDVELRCDPISGHTALYWYRQSLGQGLEFLIYFQGNSAPDKSGLPSDRFSAERTGGSVSTLTIQRTQQEDSAVYLCASSFNGGLETQYFGPGTRLLVL.

The chain recombines TRBV10-3 with TRBJ2-1; 8 positions agree with TRBD2. CDR3 length equals 17 residues. Unmatched junction bases numbered 15, after V lost 6 bases and J lost 5 bases. Germline assignment: CDR1 ENHRY and CDR2 SYGVKD. CDR3: CAISPPGGGRSHNEQFF. The DNA of the CDR3 is TGTGCCATCAGCCCTCCGGGCGGCGGGAGGTCCCACAATGAGCAGTTCTTC.

The V call is TRBV5-1, the J call TRBJ2-3; D may be TRBD1 (6 bases). Germline lookup yields CDR1 SGHRS and CDR2 YFSETQ. The CDR3 runs 15 residues. V lost 1 base to trimming and J lost 8 bases, with 17 bases between them. The CDR3 bases are TGCGCCAGCAGCTTGTCGGCAGGGGCACCAGGTACGCAGTATTTT. This sequence encodes CASSLSAGAPGTQYF.

The chain has TRBV5-6 and TRBJ1-4, with D unclear. V was trimmed by 1 base and J by 3 bases, leaving 4 bases between them. This CDR3 is built from 13 residues. CDR1 SGHDT and CDR2 YYEEEE come from the germline V gene. The CDR3, as DNA: TGTGCCAGCAGCTTGCGTGCTAATGAAAAACTGTTTTTT. Protein sequence: CASSLRANEKLFF.